Shown below are 31 T cell receptor beta chains from a single sample sequenced in a study of technical replicates of blood from several donors. Profiling relied on immunoSEQ multiplex PCR, and the TCRdb table lists in-frame clones only, not all of them. The table lists approximately 60,000 clones, approximately 83% of them singletons, with roughly 5% in the top ten. Sequencing input: PBMCs. These TCRs come from a human donor in good health. Some clones in this sample may be carry-over from other donors' samples.

The chain uses TRBV7-2 and TRBJ1-2; D is ambiguous. The V and J ends lost 2 bases and 7 bases respectively, with 8 bases between them. The CDR3 extends over 12 amino acids. Germline V gene lookup returns CDR1 SGHTA and CDR2 FQGNSA. Here the CDR3 reads CASSLSLRGYTF. The CDR3 bases are TGTGCCAGCAGCTTAAGCCTCCGTGGCTACACCTTC.

The chain couples TRBV7-2 to TRBJ2-7; 9 bases align to TRBD2. Unmatched junction bases numbered 10, after V lost 4 bases and J lost 6 bases. Germline V gives CDR1 SGHTA, CDR2 FQGNSA. The CDR3 loop spans 15 amino acids. This CDR3 reads CASSSQTSGGSEQYF. In DNA, the CDR3 is TGTGCCAGCAGCTCCCAGACTAGCGGCGGGTCCGAGCAGTACTTC.

The genes are TRBV5-5 and TRBJ1-2, with D unclear. Trimming removed 0 bases at V and 0 bases at J, with 9 bases between. The germline CDR1 and CDR2 sequences are SGHKS and YYEKEE (reference sequence). The CDR3 is made up of 15 amino acids. CDR3 sequence reads: CASSLGLAPNYGYTF. The CDR3 nucleotides are TGTGCCAGCAGCTTGGGACTAGCCCCTAACTATGGCTACACCTTC.

This chain uses TRBV5-6 with TRBJ1-6, with D uncertain. V lost 0 bases to trimming and J lost 0 bases, with 10 bases between them. The CDR3 loop spans 17 amino acids. Germline loops: CDR1 SGHDT, CDR2 YYEEEE. In DNA form, the CDR3 reads TGTGCCAGCAGCTTGGGAGGAGTAAGCTCCTATAATTCACCCCTCCACTTT. Protein: CASSLGGVSSYNSPLHF.

The rearrangement uses TRBV18 and TRBJ2-7; unclear D gene. Germline V lookup: CDR1 KGHSH, CDR2 LQKENI. Trimming stripped 3 bases from V and 4 bases from J, with 10 bases between. The CDR3 loop spans 13 amino acids. The CDR3: CASSPLIEYEQYF. The CDR3 DNA reads TGTGCCAGCTCACCCTTAATAGAATACGAGCAGTACTTC. Complete variable domain (other parts from reference TRBV18 and TRBJ2-7): NAGVMQNPRHLVRRRGQEARLRCSPMKGHSHVYWYRQLPEEGLKFMVYLQKENIIDESGMPKERFSAEFPKEGPSILRIQQVVRGDSAAYFCASSPLIEYEQYFGPGTRLTVT.

The chain has TRBV5-4 and TRBJ1-4; 9 positions match TRBD1. V was pared by 4 bases and J by 8 bases, with 6 bases of the junction left unmatched. The CDR3 runs 14 residues. The germline CDR1 and CDR2 sequences are SGHNT and YYREEE (reference sequence). The chain's CDR3 is CASSPGQGEEKLFF. The CDR3, as DNA: TGTGCCAGCAGCCCGGGACAGGGAGAAGAAAAACTGTTTTTT.

The CDR3 nucleotides are TGTGCCAGCAGTTGGGGCCAGGGTGAAAATGAAAAACTGTTTTTT. The encoded protein is CASSWGQGENEKLFF. The chain carries TRBV6-6 and TRBJ1-4; the D gene is possibly TRBD1 (5 bases). CDR3 length equals 15 residues. Germline CDR1 and CDR2: MNHNY and SVGAGI (reference sequence). V dropped 4 bases and J dropped 5 bases, with 14 bases sitting between them.

The J gene is TRBJ2-6, the V gene TRBV7-6, with TRBD1 as a possible D gene (5 bases). The CDR3 runs to 17 residues. V gave up 1 base and J gave up 1 base, with 11 bases separating them. Germline lookup yields CDR1 SGHVS and CDR2 FNYEAQ. The DNA for the CDR3 is TGTGCCAGCAGCTTAGATGGGGCTTCGTCTGGGGCCAACGTCCTGACTTTC. Its protein is CASSLDGASSGANVLTF.

CDR3 region: CSAKGAETQYF. Written as DNA, the CDR3 is TGCAGTGCTAAGGGGGCCGAGACCCAGTACTTC. J is TRBJ2-5 and V is TRBV20-1; TRBD1 aligns across 7 bases. Looked up from germline, CDR1 is DFQATT and CDR2 is SNEGSKA (reference sequence). This CDR3 region has 11 residues. Trimming at V came to 4 bases and at J to 5 bases, leaving 1 base not matched to a gene.

The chain links TRBV7-3 to TRBJ2-2; 8 bases fit TRBD1. This CDR3 comprises 16 residues. The germline V gene has CDR1 SGHTA and CDR2 FQGTGA. V dropped 5 bases and J dropped 1; count of bases not matched to a gene: 6. The DNA of the CDR3 is TGTGCCAGCAGCCCCCAGGGGGCGGTGAACACCGGGGAGCTGTTTTTT. Translation: CASSPQGAVNTGELFF.

This chain uses TRBV11-2 with TRBJ2-5; 9 nucleotides agree with TRBD2. CDR3 length: 17 residues. Unmatched junction bases numbered 12, after V lost 0 bases and J lost 7 bases. CDR1 and CDR2 from the germline V gene are SGHAT and FQNNGV. CDR3 sequence: CASSLDRTSGLRVTQYF. CDR3 in DNA: TGTGCCAGCAGCTTAGACCGCACTAGCGGGTTAAGGGTGACCCAGTACTTC.

The V call is TRBV13, the J call TRBJ2-7, with a tentative D call TRBD2 (6 bases). V lost 6 bases and J lost 4, with 16 bases in between. The CDR3 totals 14 residues. The germline CDR1 and CDR2 sequences are PRHDT and FYEKMQ (reference sequence). Written as DNA, the CDR3 is TGTGCCAGCAGTTTGCATTCTAGCGAGTACGAGCAGTACTTC. Protein: CASSLHSSEYEQYF.

The rearrangement joins TRBV5-4 to TRBJ2-3; the D gene is possibly TRBD2 (8 bases). Germline-derived CDR1 and CDR2 are SGHNT and YYREEE (reference sequence). The V end was cut by 0 bases, the J end by 5 bases, with 16 bases between. CDR3 size: 16 residues. CDR3 amino acids: CASSLVPGGGGDTQYF. The CDR3 region has the DNA TGTGCCAGCAGCTTGGTTCCGGGAGGGGGCGGAGATACGCAGTATTTT.

The chain links TRBV5-1 to TRBJ2-4, with 8 bases lining up with TRBD2. V dropped 0 bases and J dropped 2; count of bases not matched to a gene: 7. Germline V lookup: CDR1 SGHRS, CDR2 YFSETQ. The CDR3 length is 17 residues. The CDR3 DNA follows: TGCGCCAGCAGCTTGGCCGGCGGGGGGTTGTCCAAAAACATTCAGTACTTC. Translated: CASSLAGGGLSKNIQYF.

V and J are TRBV4-2 and TRBJ1-2; D gene uncertain. Germline-derived CDR1 and CDR2 are LGHNA and YNFKEQ. V was shortened by 0 bases and J by 5 bases, with 16 bases between the two germline ends. This CDR3 is built from 16 residues. CDR3 protein: CASSQEGGGGEYGYTF. The CDR3 DNA sequence: TGTGCCAGCAGCCAAGAGGGCGGCGGCGGGGAATATGGCTACACCTTC.

The chain joins TRBV19 to TRBJ2-2; perhaps TRBD1 as D (6 bases). The CDR3 totals 16 residues. Trimming cost V 8 bases and J 5 bases, with 21 bases left between them. In germline, CDR1 is LNHDA, CDR2 SQIVND (reference sequence). The CDR3 DNA is TGTGCCAGTGTATTATCCGGGACAATGGGAACCGGGGAGCTGTTTTTT. It codes for CASVLSGTMGTGELFF.

The rearrangement uses TRBV2 and TRBJ2-3; TRBD1 matches at 7 bases. V was clipped by 6 bases and J by 1 base; unmatched bases: 7. CDR1 and CDR2 (germline): SNHLY, FYNNEI. This CDR3 is built from 15 residues. In nucleotides, the CDR3 is TGTGCCAGCAGGAACAGGGGCCGTGGCACAGATACGCAGTATTTT. It codes for CASRNRGRGTDTQYF.

The chain joins TRBV9 to TRBJ1-5; D not resolved. Germline CDR1 and CDR2: SGDLS and YYNGEE. V was shortened by 2 bases and J by 3 bases, with 9 bases between the two germline ends. CDR3 length: 14 residues. The CDR3 coding sequence is TGTGCCAGCAGCGTTTCAGGAACCAATCAGCCCCAGCATTTT. Its protein is CASSVSGTNQPQHF.

The chain links TRBV5-1 to TRBJ1-2, with D maybe TRBD1 (5 bases). Germline V gives CDR1 SGHRS, CDR2 YFSETQ. The CDR3 contains 16 residues. V was trimmed by 0 bases and J by 11 bases, leaving 23 bases between them. The CDR3 here is CASSLAIFDRDAGYTF. The DNA of the CDR3 is TGCGCCAGCAGCTTGGCCATTTTCGACAGAGATGCAGGATACACCTTC.

This sequence joins TRBV7-2 and TRBJ1-2, with 8 bases lining up with TRBD1. There are 16 residues in the CDR3. Germline CDR1 SGHTA, CDR2 FQGNSA. The V segment lost 5 bases and the J segment 4 bases; nucleotides outside the gene matches: 12. The CDR3 sequence is CASSPKQGAQIYGYTF. The CDR3 DNA reads TGTGCCAGCAGCCCCAAGCAGGGGGCGCAGATCTATGGCTACACCTTC.

The gene calls are TRBV6-5 and TRBJ2-1; 7 positions agree with TRBD2. Trimming removed 7 bases from V and 6 bases from J; junction bases left unmatched: 3. CDR1 is MNHEY and CDR2 is SVGAGI in the germline V gene. The CDR3 spans 12 residues. CDR3 coding DNA: TGTGCCAGCACCACGGGGGGCAATGAGCAGTTCTTC. Protein product: CASTTGGNEQFF.

The genes are TRBV6-5 and TRBJ1-2, with 7 nucleotides matching TRBD1. Germline V gene lookup returns CDR1 MNHEY and CDR2 SVGAGI. This CDR3 is 14 amino acids long. J lost 4 bases, V lost 6 bases, and 8 bases had no gene match. The CDR3 bases are TGTGCCAGCAGAAGCTCAGGGGGTTTCTATGGCTACACCTTC. Its protein product is CASRSSGGFYGYTF.

The V gene is TRBV29-1, the J gene TRBJ1-4; TRBD1 matches 9 bases. CDR3 length: 16 residues. Germline V gives CDR1 SQVTM, CDR2 ANQGSEA. The ends lost 4 bases at V and 7 bases at J; junction bases unmatched: 13. The CDR3 region is CSVARGSTGGGEKLFF. The CDR3 nucleotides read TGCAGCGTTGCAAGGGGGTCGACAGGGGGAGGTGAAAAACTGTTTTTT. Based on the CDR3 plus reference TRBV29-1 and TRBJ1-4, the full variable domain is SAVISQKPSRDICQRGTSLTIQCQVDSQVTMMFWYRQQPGQSLTLIATANQGSEATYESGFVIDKFPISRPNLTFSTLTVSNMSPEDSSIYLCSVARGSTGGGEKLFFGSGTQLSVL.

The gene calls are TRBV15 and TRBJ2-6; 8 bases are a match to TRBD1. The CDR3 totals 20 residues. Germline CDR1 reads LNHNV; CDR2 reads YYDKDF (reference sequence). J gave up 0 bases and V 0 bases, and 10 bases lay outside the gene matches. This chain's CDR3 is CATSRDGIRGPSSGANVLTF. In nucleotides, the CDR3 is TGTGCCACCAGCAGAGATGGAATCAGGGGGCCCAGCTCTGGGGCCAACGTCCTGACTTTC.

V is TRBV4-3 and J is TRBJ1-2, with a possible D match to TRBD1 (5 bases). Per germline, CDR1 LGHNA and CDR2 YSLEER. Trimming pared 2 bases from V and 7 bases from J, leaving 17 bases between. This CDR3 comprises 15 residues. DNA of the CDR3: TGCGCCAGCAGCCAAACCCAGGGTGCCTGGAGTGGCTACACCTTC. As protein: CASSQTQGAWSGYTF.

This chain links TRBV5-1 with TRBJ2-3; TRBD2 matches at 8 bases. J was trimmed by 2 bases and V by 9 bases; bases with no gene match: 5. The CDR3 loop spans 13 amino acids. Germline CDR1 SGHRS, CDR2 YFSETQ. CDR3: CATTGGFTDTQYF. CDR3 nucleotides: TGCGCCACCACGGGGGGGTTCACAGATACGCAGTATTTT.

V gene TRBV2 combines with J gene TRBJ1-2, with D uncertain. The V and J ends lost 5 bases and 0 bases respectively, with 13 bases between them. Germline assignment: CDR1 SNHLY and CDR2 FYNNEI. CDR3 length equals 15 residues. In DNA form, the CDR3 reads TGTGCCAGCAGTAACGAGCTAATAGCTAACTATGGCTACACCTTC. Translating gives CASSNELIANYGYTF.

The chain recombines TRBV18 with TRBJ2-1, with D possibly being TRBD1 (6 bases). The germline V and J ends were trimmed by 3 bases and 6 bases, with 12 bases remaining between them. The CDR3 sequence is 14 residues long. In germline, CDR1 is KGHSH, CDR2 LQKENI. CDR3 bases: TGTGCCAGCTCACCCGCAGGGGTGATCAATGAGCAGTTCTTC. Residues: CASSPAGVINEQFF.

DNA of the CDR3: TGTGCCAGCAGCTGGCGGGGGGTCACCTCCTACGAGCAGTACTTC. It encodes CASSWRGVTSYEQYF. The chain employs TRBV5-6 and TRBJ2-7; 8 bases map to TRBD2. Germline V lookup: CDR1 SGHDT, CDR2 YYEEEE. Trimming cost V 3 bases and J 0 bases; bases outside gene matches: 5. This CDR3 is 15 amino acids long.

The gene calls are TRBV18 and TRBJ1-3, with D unclear. Trimming cost V 2 bases and J 3 bases, with 11 bases left between them. Germline-derived CDR1 and CDR2 are KGHSH and LQKENI. This CDR3 is built from 15 residues. The CDR3 DNA reads as TGTGCCAGCTCACCAGAGGAGTTTGGTGGAAACACCATATATTTT. Its protein product is CASSPEEFGGNTIYF.

The chain uses TRBV9 and TRBJ2-3; 8 bases agree with TRBD2. Trimming took 6 bases from V and 5 from J; bases not matched to a gene: 11. Germline loops: CDR1 SGDLS, CDR2 YYNGEE. The CDR3 runs 15 residues. CDR3 residues: CASNFGGSGGDTQYF. The CDR3 DNA reads as TGTGCCAGCAATTTTGGGGGGAGCGGGGGAGATACGCAGTATTTT. The full variable domain, in which reference TRBV9 and TRBJ2-3 provide the parts outside the CDR3, is DSGVTQTPKHLITATGQRVTLRCSPRSGDLSVYWYQQSLDQGLQFLIQYYNGEERAKGNILERFSAQQFPDLHSELNLSSLELGDSALYFCASNFGGSGGDTQYFGPGTRLTVL.